These 27 T cell receptor beta chains were all obtained from the same sample, sequenced in a study of blood T cell repertoires in COVID-19. This table comes from immunoSEQ multiplex PCR, and its TCRdb copy is limited to in-frame clones, with some not included. Seen here are 28,000 or so clones, roughly 91% observed once, and the top ten hold about 15%. The sequenced sample consisted of peripheral blood. Receptors were obtained from a human donor with active COVID-19. The donor label of this sample is uncertain.

The V gene is TRBV14, the J gene TRBJ2-1; TRBD2 matches at 14 bases. The V and J ends lost 1 base and 6 bases, in that order; junction bases with no gene match: 11. This CDR3 is 19 amino acids long. Germline V gives CDR1 SGHDN, CDR2 FVKESK. The CDR3 region has the DNA TGTGCCAGCAGCCAAGTTCCCCGGACTAGCGGGAGGAGGAGCAATGAGCAGTTCTTC. It yields the protein CASSQVPRTSGRRSNEQFF.

The chain uses TRBV28 and TRBJ1-1; 7 bases match TRBD1. Germline V gives CDR1 MDHEN, CDR2 SYDVKM. The CDR3 spans 16 residues. V was pared by 1 base and J by 3 bases, with 8 bases of the junction left unmatched. CDR3 DNA: TGTGCCAGCAGTTTATTGCAGGGGGAGAGCCACACTGAAGCTTTCTTT. Its translation: CASSLLQGESHTEAFF. Variable domain in full (rest from reference TRBV28 and TRBJ1-1): DVKVTQSSRYLVKRTGEKVFLECVQDMDHENMFWYRQDPGLGLRLIYFSYDVKMKEKGDIPEGYSVSREKKERFSLILESASTNQTSMYLCASSLLQGESHTEAFFGQGTRLTVV.

This clone was counted a single time. The V and J genes are TRBV2 and TRBJ2-2; 8 bases agree with TRBD1. Germline-derived CDR1 and CDR2 are SNHLY and FYNNEI. The V gene end was trimmed by 4 bases and the J gene end by 8 bases; junction bases not matched to a gene: 3. The CDR3 loop spans 13 amino acids. CDR3 sequence reads: CASSGQGAGELFF. The CDR3 DNA reads as TGTGCCAGCAGTGGGCAGGGGGCTGGGGAGCTGTTTTTT. The full variable domain, in which reference TRBV2 and TRBJ2-2 provide the parts outside the CDR3, is EPEVTQTPSHQVTQMGQEVILRCVPISNHLYFYWYRQILGQKVEFLVSFYNNEISEKSEIFDDQFSVERPDGSNFTLKIRSTKLEDSAMYFCASSGQGAGELFFGEGSRLTVL.

This sequence joins TRBV9 and TRBJ2-7; maybe TRBD1 (5 bases). Germline CDR1 SGDLS, CDR2 YYNGEE. The CDR3 sequence is 17 residues long. The V end lost 1 base, the J end lost 7 bases, and 24 bases lay between the germline ends. CDR3 protein: CASSVNRDSSEWGEQYF. The DNA for the CDR3 is TGTGCCAGCAGCGTAAACCGAGACAGTTCCGAGTGGGGTGAGCAGTACTTC.

The chain combines TRBV19 with TRBJ1-2, with D perhaps TRBD1 (5 bases). This CDR3 comprises 14 residues. Germline V lookup: CDR1 LNHDA, CDR2 SQIVND (reference sequence). The ends were cut back, 5 bases at V and 8 bases at J, with 18 bases in the middle. CDR3 DNA sequence: TGTGCCAGTAGTCCTCCGGAAGACAGTCGAGGCTACACCTTC. This sequence encodes CASSPPEDSRGYTF.

J is TRBJ2-7 and V is TRBV7-2; maybe TRBD2 (6 bases). V was cut by 5 bases and J by 3 bases, with 8 bases left in between. The CDR3 has 12 residues. Germline CDR1 is SGHTA and CDR2 is FQGNSA. The CDR3 sequence is CASSHGSYEQYF. As DNA, the CDR3 is TGTGCCAGCAGCCACGGGAGCTACGAGCAGTACTTC.

This clone appeared a few times. The chain has TRBV28 and TRBJ2-3, with no clear D. CDR1 is MDHEN, CDR2 SYDVKM, per germline. Trimming stripped 3 bases from V and 2 bases from J, with 9 bases between. The CDR3 runs 14 residues. The CDR3 DNA sequence: TGTGCCAGCAGTTTTGACTCGATCACAGATACGCAGTATTTT. Translating it yields CASSFDSITDTQYF.

The chain employs TRBV3-1 (or the pseudogene TRBV3-2) and TRBJ2-1; a weak D match, TRBD2 (5 bases). The CDR3 is 14 residues long. Germline CDR1 is LGHDT and CDR2 is YNNKEL (reference sequence). The V and J ends lost 8 bases and 0 bases respectively, with 11 bases between them. The CDR3 protein is CASGGGSSYNEQFF. In nucleotides, the CDR3 is TGTGCCAGCGGCGGTGGGAGCTCCTACAATGAGCAGTTCTTC.

The chain uses TRBV6-2 or TRBV6-3 and TRBJ2-7, with 7 positions matching TRBD1. Unmatched junction bases numbered 0, after V lost 4 bases and J lost 0 bases. CDR3 length equals 13 residues. Germline values: CDR1 MNHEY, CDR2 SVGEGT. The CDR3 reads CASSWDSSYEQYF. Here the CDR3 DNA reads TGTGCCAGCAGTTGGGACAGCTCCTACGAGCAGTACTTC.

This chain links TRBV19 with TRBJ1-1; no clear D. V was shortened by 5 bases and J by 4 bases, with 8 bases between the two germline ends. The CDR3 runs 12 residues. Germline lookup yields CDR1 LNHDA and CDR2 SQIVND (reference sequence). This chain's CDR3 is CASSQVPTEAFF. CDR3 bases: TGTGCCAGTAGTCAGGTACCCACTGAAGCTTTCTTT. The complete variable domain, with remaining parts taken from reference TRBV19 and TRBJ1-1, reads DGGITQSPKYLFRKEGQNVTLSCEQNLNHDAMYWYRQDPGQGLRLIYYSQIVNDFQKGDIAEGYSVSREKKESFPLTVTSAQKNPTAFYLCASSQVPTEAFFGQGTRLTVV.

The chain couples TRBV28 to TRBJ2-3, with TRBD2 matching 8 bases. The CDR3 sequence is 17 residues long. CDR1 and CDR2 (germline): MDHEN, SYDVKM. With 4 bases clipped from V and 6 bases from J, the junction kept 15 bases outside the gene matches. CDR3 residues: CASSSRAGGESMDTQYF. The DNA for the CDR3 is TGTGCCAGCAGTTCCCGCGCGGGGGGAGAGTCAATGGATACGCAGTATTTT.

This chain uses TRBV7-9 with TRBJ1-4; D is unclear. V lost 3 bases and J lost 6, with 8 bases in between. This CDR3 spans 13 amino acids. The V gene's germline CDR1 is SEHNR and CDR2 FQNEAQ (reference sequence). The CDR3: CASSFDIDEKLFF. CDR3 DNA: TGTGCCAGCAGCTTTGACATCGATGAAAAACTGTTTTTT.

The J gene is TRBJ2-3, the V gene TRBV4-3, with TRBD2 identical over 13 bases. In germline, CDR1 is LGHNA, CDR2 YSLEER. CDR3 length: 18 amino acids. Unmatched junction bases numbered 3, after V lost 0 bases and J lost 0 bases. The CDR3 region is CASSQETSGRASTDTQYF. Here the CDR3 DNA reads TGCGCCAGCAGCCAAGAAACTAGCGGGAGGGCCAGCACAGATACGCAGTATTTT.

The chain links TRBV7-9 to TRBJ1-1; 7 bases align to TRBD1. The V gene end was trimmed by 6 bases and the J gene end by 5 bases; junction bases not matched to a gene: 9. Germline V gene lookup returns CDR1 SEHNR and CDR2 FQNEAQ (reference sequence). The CDR3 consists of 14 residues. In DNA form, the CDR3 reads TGTGCCAGCAGATCGACAGGGAGAGTGACTGAAGCTTTCTTT. It translates to CASRSTGRVTEAFF.

The CDR3: CASSLALRDNEQFF. The DNA of the CDR3 is TGTGCCAGCAGCTTGGCCCTTAGAGACAATGAGCAGTTCTTC. The V and J genes are TRBV5-5 and TRBJ2-1; D is uncertain. The CDR3 totals 14 residues. Germline V gene lookup returns CDR1 SGHKS and CDR2 YYEKEE (reference sequence). V was trimmed by 0 bases and J by 5 bases, leaving 9 bases between them.

This clone was counted once. CDR3 nucleotides: TGTGCCCGGAGGGAGAACACTGAAGCTTTCTTT. It specifies CARRENTEAFF. The genes are TRBV25-1 and TRBJ1-1, with D hard to call. Germline lookup yields CDR1 MGHDK and CDR2 SYGVNS. CDR3 size: 11 residues. V gave up 11 bases and J gave up 1 base, with 8 bases separating them. The whole variable domain, remainder taken from reference TRBV25-1 and TRBJ1-1, is EADIYQTPRYLVIGTGKKITLECSQTMGHDKMYWYQQDPGMELHLIHYSYGVNSTEKGDLSSESTVSRIRTEHFPLTLESARPSHTSQYLCARRENTEAFFGQGTRLTVV.

J is TRBJ1-2 and V is TRBV28; 10 bases align to TRBD1. This CDR3 comprises 14 residues. V trimming: 4 bases; J trimming: 6 bases; junction bases outside the gene matches: 5. Germline loops: CDR1 MDHEN, CDR2 SYDVKM. In DNA, the CDR3 is TGTGCCAGCAGTTCTCCCGGGACAGGGGATGGCTACACCTTC. Its translation: CASSSPGTGDGYTF.

The V call is TRBV3-1 (or the pseudogene TRBV3-2), the J call TRBJ2-1, with TRBD2 matching 12 bases. This CDR3 is 14 amino acids long. Trimming at V came to 2 bases and at J to 7 bases, leaving 0 bases not matched to a gene. Germline V gives CDR1 LGHDT, CDR2 YNNKEL (reference sequence). The CDR3 protein is CASSQLAGGNEQFF. As DNA, the CDR3 is TGTGCCAGCAGCCAACTAGCGGGAGGGAATGAGCAGTTCTTC.

The CDR3 region is CASRYQGFNTEAFF. DNA of the CDR3: TGTGCCAGCAGGTATCAGGGATTTAACACTGAAGCTTTCTTT. This chain joins TRBV6-5 and TRBJ1-1, with D possibly TRBD1 on 5 matching bases. Trimming stripped 6 bases from V and 2 bases from J, with 13 bases between. CDR3 size: 14 residues. Germline V gives CDR1 MNHEY, CDR2 SVGAGI.

This clone was observed a few times. The chain recombines TRBV7-3 with TRBJ2-5; a possible D gene is TRBD2 (5 bases). The CDR3 totals 13 residues. From germline, CDR1 is SGHTA and CDR2 FQGTGA. V lost 4 bases and J lost 5, with 11 bases in between. The CDR3 loop reads CASSSRGMETQYF. The CDR3 DNA reads as TGTGCCAGCAGCTCCCGGGGAATGGAGACCCAGTACTTC.

The chain couples TRBV7-6 to TRBJ2-1; 10 bases agree with TRBD1. In germline, CDR1 is SGHVS, CDR2 FNYEAQ. V lost 1 base, J lost 3 bases, and 3 bases stayed unmatched. This CDR3 has 16 amino acids. The CDR3 DNA follows: TGTGCCAGCAGCTTAGAGGACAGGGGGGACTACAATGAGCAGTTCTTC. Protein product: CASSLEDRGDYNEQFF.

This chain connects TRBV7-9 to TRBJ2-5, with D tentatively TRBD2 (5 bases). V lost 1 base and J 5 bases, leaving 11 bases between the germline ends. In germline, CDR1 is SEHNR, CDR2 FQNEAQ (reference sequence). This CDR3 is built from 14 residues. The CDR3 spells CASSLELATETQYF. CDR3 sequence (DNA): TGTGCCAGCAGCTTAGAGCTAGCAACTGAGACCCAGTACTTC. Looking up the rest from reference TRBV7-9 and TRBJ2-5 gives the full variable domain: DTGVSQNPRHKITKRGQNVTFRCDPISEHNRLYWYRQTLGQGPEFLTYFQNEAQLEKSRLLSDRFSAERPKGSFSTLEIQRTEQGDSAMYLCASSLELATETQYFGPGTRLLVL.

The chain combines TRBV6-6 with TRBJ1-2; no reliable D call. This CDR3 has 12 amino acids. V shed 6 bases and J shed 4 bases, with 9 bases lying between them. Germline CDR1 MNHNY, CDR2 SVGAGI (reference sequence). For the CDR3, the DNA is TGTGCCAGCAGCGGAGATGCCTATGGCTACACCTTC. This encodes CASSGDAYGYTF.

The chain combines TRBV5-4 with TRBJ2-5, with 7 bases matching TRBD1. In germline, CDR1 is SGHNT, CDR2 YYREEE (reference sequence). This CDR3 is built from 16 residues. V lost 4 bases, J lost 1 base, and 10 bases stayed unmatched. DNA of the CDR3: TGTGCCAGCAGCCTGGGACAGACCTCATTCCAAGAGACCCAGTACTTC. This encodes CASSLGQTSFQETQYF. Full variable domain (missing parts from reference TRBV5-4 and TRBJ2-5): ETGVTQSPTHLIKTRGQQVTLRCSSQSGHNTVSWYQQALGQGPQFIFQYYREEENGRGNFPPRFSGLQFPNYSSELNVNALELDDSALYLCASSLGQTSFQETQYFGPGTRLLVL.

The rearrangement joins TRBV7-9 to TRBJ1-2; 8 bases line up with TRBD1. Germline V CDR1 and CDR2: SEHNR, FQNEAQ (reference sequence). The CDR3 has 15 residues. The V and J ends lost 7 bases and 3 bases, in that order; junction bases with no gene match: 10. The CDR3 loop reads CASTAPQDRDYGYTF. CDR3 in DNA: TGTGCCAGCACCGCACCCCAGGACAGGGACTATGGCTACACCTTC. The variable domain in full, with the rest retrieved from reference TRBV7-9 and TRBJ1-2, is DTGVSQNPRHKITKRGQNVTFRCDPISEHNRLYWYRQTLGQGPEFLTYFQNEAQLEKSRLLSDRFSAERPKGSFSTLEIQRTEQGDSAMYLCASTAPQDRDYGYTFGSGTRLTVV.

V usage is TRBV11-1 and J usage is TRBJ2-3; the match to TRBD1 covers 7 bases. Germline loops: CDR1 SGHAT, CDR2 FQDESV (reference sequence). The CDR3 runs to 14 residues. V dropped 10 bases and J dropped 2; count of bases not matched to a gene: 9. CDR3 protein: CATATGLNTDTQYF. DNA of the CDR3: TGTGCCACCGCGACAGGGCTTAACACAGATACGCAGTATTTT.

This CDR3 is CASGTGGQETQYF. CDR3 coding DNA: TGTGCCAGCGGGACAGGAGGACAAGAGACCCAGTACTTC. The rearrangement links TRBV7-3 to TRBJ2-5; 8 nucleotides line up with TRBD1. There are 13 residues in the CDR3. V trimming: 8 bases; J trimming: 2 bases; junction bases outside the gene matches: 4. Looked up from germline, CDR1 is SGHTA and CDR2 is FQGTGA.